This TCR beta chain was identified during a study of T cell repertoires in cytomegalovirus infection. The CDR3 has 15 residues. V lost 3 bases and J lost 5; bases outside the gene matches: 7. Germline V lookup: CDR1 LNHDA, CDR2 SQIVND (reference sequence). This clonotype appeared many times. Using its own MiXCR run on the reads, TCRdb lists one record per CDR3 protein. The sample has 65,000 to 95,000 distinct CDR3 sequences; 3.7% are singletons. This sequence was found in a human donor in good health (CMV status not recorded). Some clones in this sample may be carry-over from other donors' samples. The rearrangement links TRBV19 to TRBJ1-5; 7 bases are a match to TRBD1. The sample comprised PBMCs. CDR3 DNA sequence: TGTGCCAGTAGTATCCGGACAGGTCAGTATCAGCCCCAGCATTTT. Translating it yields CASSIRTGQYQPQHF. The full variable domain, in which reference TRBV19 and TRBJ1-5 provide the parts outside the CDR3, is DGGITQSPKYLFRKEGQNVTLSCEQNLNHDAMYWYRQDPGQGLRLIYYSQIVNDFQKGDIAEGYSVSREKKESFPLTVTSAQKNPTAFYLCASSIRTGQYQPQHFGDGTRLSIL.